The 7 T cell receptor beta chains below all came from one sample that was sequenced in a study of control samples from healthy donors and cancer patients. Profiled with immunoSEQ multiplex PCR; TCRdb holds only in-frame clones, not every one. Here the sample spans approximately 210,000 clones, 90% to 95% being singletons. Sequencing was done on a sample of blood. These receptors were collected from a man younger than 45 in good health.

The chain uses TRBV3-1 (or the pseudogene TRBV3-2) and TRBJ1-5, with D hard to call. Trimming stripped 2 bases from V and 2 bases from J, with 10 bases between. The CDR3 extends over 15 amino acids. Germline assignment: CDR1 LGHDT and CDR2 YNNKEL (reference sequence). CDR3 nucleotide sequence: TGTGCCAGCAGCCAAAGCGTTGGGGGCAATCAGCCCCAGCATTTT. The encoded protein is CASSQSVGGNQPQHF.

This clone was recorded once. This chain uses TRBV19 with TRBJ1-6, with 10 bases matching TRBD1. This CDR3 has 17 amino acids. V was pared by 5 bases and J by 0 bases, with 4 bases of the junction left unmatched. Germline V gives CDR1 LNHDA, CDR2 SQIVND (reference sequence). The CDR3 nucleotides are TGTGCCAGTAGTTCGGGACAGGGGAACTCCTATAATTCACCCCTCCACTTT. Translating it yields CASSSGQGNSYNSPLHF.

The chain carries TRBV3-1 (or the pseudogene TRBV3-2) and TRBJ2-1; D is possibly TRBD2 (6 bases). The CDR3 loop spans 16 amino acids. CDR1 and CDR2 from the germline V gene are LGHDT and YNNKEL (reference sequence). The V gene lost 1 base and the J gene lost 4 bases, with 14 bases spanning the gap. CDR3 in DNA: TGTGCCAGCAGCCAAGGAGAAGCGGGCCGATACAATGAGCAGTTCTTC. Residues: CASSQGEAGRYNEQFF.

The genes are TRBV4-2 and TRBJ1-1; D might be TRBD1 (5 bases). The V end was cut by 0 bases, the J end by 7 bases, with 15 bases between. The CDR3 has 15 amino acids. CDR1 is LGHNA and CDR2 is YNFKEQ in the germline V gene. The CDR3 sequence: CASSQDGQGGGEAFF. The CDR3 bases are TGTGCCAGCAGCCAAGATGGGCAGGGAGGCGGTGAAGCTTTCTTT.

The chain has TRBV2 and TRBJ1-1, with a possible D match to TRBD1 (5 bases). Germline CDR1 and CDR2: SNHLY and FYNNEI. CDR3 size: 15 residues. V dropped 5 bases and J dropped 5 bases, with 18 bases sitting between them. CDR3 bases: TGTGCCAGCAGTCAGAGGACACCCTTGGGGACTGAAGCTTTCTTT. This codes for CASSQRTPLGTEAFF.

The chain couples TRBV27 to TRBJ2-3; D unresolved. Germline loops: CDR1 MNHEY, CDR2 SMNVEV (reference sequence). Between the trimmed V and J ends, which lost 10 bases and 1 base, there was a span of 9 bases. The CDR3 totals 12 residues. For the CDR3, the DNA is TGTGCCACCCAAAGGGGCACAGATACGCAGTATTTT. Its translation is CATQRGTDTQYF.

This clone was detected only a few times. The chain carries TRBV6-5 and TRBJ1-2, with 7 positions matching TRBD1. Trimming took 6 bases from V and 4 from J; bases not matched to a gene: 8. The CDR3 is 14 residues long. From germline, CDR1 is MNHEY and CDR2 SVGAGI. The CDR3 loop is CASSYDRAPYGYTF. The CDR3 DNA reads TGTGCCAGCAGCTATGACAGGGCACCCTATGGCTACACCTTC.